The 20 T cell receptor beta chains below come from one sample, sequenced in a study of spatial heterogeneity in lung cancer. TCRdb fed the 5' RACE reads into MiXCR, producing one record per CDR3 protein. This table has over 8,000 distinct CDR3 sequences, over 6% appearing once. The time point was: sample taken at primary tumor resection. The specimen was normal lung tissue next to the tumor, collected at surgery. The source is a male donor with early-stage non-small cell lung cancer.

This clonotype appeared many times. V gene TRBV20-1 combines with J gene TRBJ2-5; D may correspond to TRBD1 or TRBD2 (5 bases each). The CDR3 contains 14 residues. Trimming removed 2 bases from V and 6 bases from J, with 16 bases in between. Looked up from germline, CDR1 is DFQATT and CDR2 is SNEGSKA (reference sequence). The CDR3 DNA follows: TGCAGTGCTAGATGGTCGGGACCTTTCCAGACCCAGTACTTC. Its protein product is CSARWSGPFQTQYF.

This clonotype was counted many times. This chain uses TRBV29-1 with TRBJ2-2; perhaps TRBD1 as D (5 bases). Per the germline V gene, CDR1 is SQVTM and CDR2 is ANQGSEA. The germline V and J ends were trimmed by 4 bases and 6 bases, with 6 bases remaining between them. The CDR3 is 11 residues long. The CDR3 sequence is CSVVRAGELFF. CDR3 nucleotide sequence: TGCAGCGTTGTCAGGGCCGGGGAGCTGTTTTTT.

The table lists this clonotype with many counts. J is TRBJ1-1 and V is TRBV6-2 or TRBV6-3, with a tentative D call TRBD1 (6 bases). This CDR3 comprises 13 residues. Trimming cost V 10 bases and J 1 base, with 13 bases left between them. From germline, CDR1 is MNHEY and CDR2 SVGEGT. The CDR3 loop is CATGGAENTEAFF. The CDR3 bases are TGTGCCACCGGGGGGGCGGAGAACACTGAAGCTTTCTTT.

This clonotype was counted at least ten times. The rearrangement links TRBV2 to TRBJ2-3; D may be TRBD2 (7 bases). CDR1 is SNHLY, CDR2 FYNNEI, per germline. This CDR3 spans 14 amino acids. Trimming cost V 3 bases and J 2 bases, with 9 bases left between them. Here the CDR3 DNA reads TGTGCCAGCAGTGAGGCGGGGGCCACAGATACGCAGTATTTT. As protein: CASSEAGATDTQYF.

This clonotype appeared many times. The rearrangement joins TRBV28 to TRBJ2-7; 8 bases line up with TRBD2. The CDR3 has 14 amino acids. V shed 5 bases, J shed 6 bases, and the junction held 9 bases outside the gene matches. The germline gives CDR1 MDHEN, CDR2 SYDVKM. The CDR3 sequence is CASSPGLAHSEQYF. CDR3 DNA: TGTGCCAGCAGTCCTGGACTAGCACATAGCGAGCAGTACTTC.

This clonotype was found a few times. A much larger clone sits a single nucleotide away, making a read error possible. This chain links TRBV30 with TRBJ1-1; weak D call: TRBD1 (6 bases). The CDR3 sequence is 14 residues long. Germline V gene data show CDR1 as GTSNPN and CDR2 as SVGIG (reference sequence). The DNA of the CDR3 is TGTGTCTGGAGTGTCACAGGGATGAACACTGAAGCTTTCTTT. Amino acids: CVWSVTGMNTEAFF.

This clonotype qualifies as medium-sized. The gene calls are TRBV30 and TRBJ1-1; D is ambiguous. Deletions cut 3 bases from V and 3 bases from J, with 14 bases between. Germline assignment: CDR1 GTSNPN and CDR2 SVGIG (reference sequence). The CDR3 length is 14 residues. CDR3 DNA: TGTGCCTGGAGCGAAGGTGGGGAGGACACTGAAGCTTTCTTT. It specifies CAWSEGGEDTEAFF.

The V gene is TRBV5-1, the J gene TRBJ2-7; no reliable D call. Germline loops: CDR1 SGHRS, CDR2 YFSETQ. V dropped 2 bases and J dropped 4 bases, with 13 bases sitting between them. The CDR3 sequence is 14 residues long. The CDR3 region has the DNA TGCGCCAGCAGCTTTTCCGGAATGGGTTACGAGCAGTACTTC. Translation gives CASSFSGMGYEQYF.

This clonotype has at least ten counts. V gene TRBV7-9 combines with J gene TRBJ2-3; D gene unclear. The ends were cut back, 5 bases at V and 4 bases at J, with 7 bases in the middle. Germline values: CDR1 SEHNR, CDR2 FQNEAQ (reference sequence). CDR3 length equals 12 residues. CDR3 protein: CASSPLSDTQYF. The CDR3 DNA is TGTGCCAGCAGCCCCCTCTCAGATACGCAGTATTTT.

There are many counts of this clonotype. The chain uses TRBV5-4 and TRBJ2-2; no reliable D call. Germline CDR1 and CDR2: SGHNT and YYREEE (reference sequence). This CDR3 is built from 15 residues. V was pared by 0 bases and J by 6 bases, with 12 bases between. Written as DNA, the CDR3 is TGTGCCAGCAGCTTGGACAGAATGAATCCCGGGGAGCTGTTTTTT. Translated: CASSLDRMNPGELFF.

At least ten counts were recorded for this clonotype. The V gene is TRBV7-2, the J gene TRBJ2-5; D is perhaps TRBD1 (5 bases). Trimming shortened V by 2 bases and J by 5 bases, and 12 bases separated the two germline ends. This CDR3 has 14 amino acids. Germline V CDR1 and CDR2: SGHTA, FQGNSA. The chain's CDR3 is CASSLYQGGETQYF. CDR3 in DNA: TGTGCCAGCAGCTTATACCAGGGTGGGGAGACCCAGTACTTC.

This clonotype was found many times. V gene TRBV20-1 combines with J gene TRBJ1-3; D is undetermined. The length of the CDR3 is 14 residues. Germline V gene data show CDR1 as DFQATT and CDR2 as SNEGSKA (reference sequence). The V gene lost 3 bases and the J gene lost 3 bases, with 12 bases spanning the gap. CDR3 in DNA: TGCAGTGCTAGGGACTCTCAAGATGGAAACACCATATATTTT. Protein product: CSARDSQDGNTIYF.

This clonotype was seen at least ten times. The V call is TRBV7-9, the J call TRBJ2-7, with D hard to call. Germline CDR1 reads SEHNR; CDR2 reads FQNEAQ (reference sequence). Trimming pared 2 bases from V and 2 bases from J, leaving 10 bases between. The CDR3 is 14 amino acids. This CDR3 is CASSLTQDTYEQYF. The CDR3 coding sequence is TGTGCCAGCAGCTTAACCCAAGACACCTACGAGCAGTACTTC.

This clonotype was observed at least ten times. The chain couples TRBV6-5 to TRBJ2-2, with D uncertain. CDR1 is MNHEY, CDR2 SVGAGI, per germline. The CDR3 is 15 residues long. The ends were cut back, 0 bases at V and 1 base at J, with 6 bases in the middle. CDR3 amino acids: CASSYSDENTGELFF. In nucleotides, the CDR3 is TGTGCCAGCAGTTACTCGGACGAGAACACCGGGGAGCTGTTTTTT.

This clonotype was counted at least ten times. The V and J genes are TRBV7-2 and TRBJ2-7, with 7 bases aligning to TRBD1. Germline assignment: CDR1 SGHTA and CDR2 FQGNSA. The CDR3 spans 14 residues. V lost 1 base and J lost 2; bases outside the gene matches: 2. CDR3 loop: CASSLDQGAYEQYF. CDR3 DNA: TGTGCCAGCAGCTTAGATCAGGGGGCCTACGAGCAGTACTTC.

This clonotype ranks as large. This rearrangement joins TRBV29-1 to TRBJ2-5; no clear D gene. Germline V CDR1 and CDR2: SQVTM, ANQGSEA. With 4 bases removed from V and 0 bases from J, the gap between germline ends came to 6 bases. The CDR3 runs 12 residues. This CDR3 is CSVVRYQETQYF. CDR3 bases: TGCAGCGTTGTCAGGTACCAAGAGACCCAGTACTTC.

This clonotype was detected many times. This chain joins TRBV29-1 and TRBJ2-1, with TRBD1 matching over 8 bases. The ends lost 7 bases at V and 5 bases at J; junction bases unmatched: 7. Germline values: CDR1 SQVTM, CDR2 ANQGSEA. The CDR3 covers 13 residues. CDR3 bases: TGCAGCGCCCGACAGGGGTTTAACAATGAGCAGTTCTTC. Its translation: CSARQGFNNEQFF.

By its share, this clonotype is medium-sized. This chain links TRBV7-8 with TRBJ2-1; TRBD2 aligns across 7 bases. Unmatched junction bases numbered 4, after V lost 5 bases and J lost 0 bases. The CDR3 runs to 15 residues. Germline V CDR1 and CDR2: SGHVS, FQNEAQ. The CDR3 DNA is TGTGCCAGCAGCCCCGGGACTACCTCCTACAATGAGCAGTTCTTC. This codes for CASSPGTTSYNEQFF. Full variable domain (rest looked up from reference TRBV7-8 and TRBJ2-1): GAGVSQSPRYKVAKRGQDVALRCDPISGHVSLFWYQQALGQGPEFLTYFQNEAQLDKSGLPSDRFFAERPEGSVSTLKIQRTQQEDSAVYLCASSPGTTSYNEQFFGPGTRLTVL.

This clonotype was counted many times. V usage is TRBV29-1 and J usage is TRBJ2-2; 8 bases agree with TRBD2. This CDR3 has 15 amino acids. Per the germline V gene, CDR1 is SQVTM and CDR2 is ANQGSEA. V lost 5 bases to trimming and J lost 0 bases; unmatched junction nucleotides: 5. CDR3 sequence (DNA): TGCAGCGTTATAAAAGCGGGAGCGAACACCGGGGAGCTGTTTTTT. It specifies CSVIKAGANTGELFF.

This clonotype occurred many times. The rearrangement uses TRBV12-3 or TRBV12-4 and TRBJ2-5; 11 bases are shared with TRBD1. This CDR3 has 16 residues. V was clipped by 6 bases and J by 5 bases; unmatched bases: 11. The CDR3 DNA follows: TGTGCCAGCAGCAGAACCGGACAGGGGGCGGCGGAGACCCAGTACTTC. This encodes CASSRTGQGAAETQYF.